This entry is about one TCR beta chain. The table came from immunoSEQ multiplex PCR; TCRdb's copy has only in-frame clones and leaves some out. This sample yields about 57,000 clones, of which around 76% are seen a single time; roughly 22% belongs to the top ten. These data originate in a study of blood T cell repertoires in COVID-19. As for the study in general: From the United States, Italy and Spain came samples of acute and convalescent COVID-19.

The CDR3 is made up of 13 amino acids. V dropped 0 bases and J dropped 5 bases, with 5 bases sitting between them. Per germline, CDR1 SGHDN and CDR2 FVKESK. The receptor was isolated from a woman in her sixties with acute or convalescent COVID-19. Sample: peripheral blood. The gene calls are TRBV14 and TRBJ1-5, with unresolved D. The CDR3 loop reads CASSQDSYQPQHF. The CDR3 region has the DNA TGTGCCAGCAGCCAAGATAGTTATCAGCCCCAGCATTTT.